This entry describes one T cell receptor (beta chain). Its recognized antigen is unknown. Base qualities were left out, and no much larger clone turns up one base away. The immunoSEQ Assay, a bias-controlled multiplex PCR, was used to amplify TCRbeta CDR3 regions from genomic DNA. The authors processed their data as follows. Nucleated cell counts per sample were estimated from amplification of reference gene primers within the assay. To quantify the absolute abundance of each unique TCRbeta CDR3 rearrangement, sequence reads were collapsed and filtered. For each sample, productive Simpson clonality was calculated by taking the square root of Simpson's diversity index across productive rearrangements. As stored in TCRdb, this immuneACCESS dataset retains in-frame rearrangements with V and J assigned. A fraction of the clones does not appear; measured against another copy, unresolved V genes explain less than half of the discrepancy, and the remainder lacks a known reason. That table gives V, J and clone size, and the DNA gave D and trimming. A total of 200,000 to 250,000 clones appear in this sample, around 90% of them only once. The ten largest make up 10% to 11% of the sample.

The record originates from a study of blood T cell repertoires in COVID-19 (dated by TCRdb to the early 2020s). Regarding the research as a whole: Samples from collaborators originated in the United States, Italy and Spain and spanned both the acute and convalescent phases of COVID-19. A freely available public database, intended as a resource for researchers studying the immune response to SARS-CoV-2, is where the repertoires were released. Sample metadata almost always included a de-identified subject ID, COVID-19 status, age in years and sex. Where HLA class I and class II types were available, the types were taken from metadata supplied by the sample provider, not from assay-based typing. The material from the prospective study consisted of cDNA or gDNA derived from T cells, B-cell-depleted T cells, or PBMCs. Subjects who had been exposed to COVID-19, were actively infected with it, or had recovered from it provided the deeply sampled blood TCRbeta repertoires that made up the dataset. The samples were drawn from two sources: the first 160 participants of the ongoing ImmuneRACE study, and fewer than 1,500 subjects contributed by 6 global collaborators.

The CDR3 runs 16 amino acids, cysteine and phenylalanine included. The entry retains the CDR3 DNA only, 48 bases that are in frame from base 1. The germline V gene encodes CDR1 SGHRS and CDR2 YFSETQ. V is pruned by 4 bases and J by 3 bases, leaving 7 bases of the junction without a gene match. In the prospective study, participants were roughly 18 to 90 years old, resided in 25 or so geographic areas of the United States, and were enrolled through a virtual design. In the prospective study, participants were assigned to cohorts based on the clinical history participants reported in a screening survey and a study questionnaire. ImmuneRACE Cohort 3 recovered participants were defined by two consecutive negative NP/OP PCR tests, healthcare professional clearance, or symptom resolution. In the prospective study, whole blood, serum and a nasopharyngeal or oropharyngeal swab were collected from each participant by mobile phlebotomists. Over a roughly 2-month period, participants in the prospective study had the option of providing additional blood draws and questionnaires. Before DNA extraction, blood samples from the prospective study were shipped at room temperature or frozen.

Points the paper makes about the study in general: Clinical and demographic metadata were provided uncurated, with the amount varying by source and participant.

Recombination linked TRBV5-1 to TRBJ2-2, with 9 middle bases fitting TRBD1. Sequencing was done on a sample of PBMCs or T cells enriched from blood (not recorded which). The receptor was derived from a man under 40 who had recovered from COVID-19. The CDR3: CASSAAGQGYTGELFF. The sequence in DNA is TGCGCCAGCAGCGCAGCCGGACAGGGGTACACCGGGGAGCTGTTTTTT.